This paragraph covers one T cell receptor (beta chain) sequence. TCRdb reanalysed the 5' RACE reads using MiXCR and keeps one entry per CDR3 protein. The profile shows roughly 110,000 distinct CDR3 sequences, 9.5% to 15% of them singletons. The CDR3 has 16 residues. Germline V gene data show CDR1 as KGHDR and CDR2 as SFDVKD. The V and J ends lost 7 bases and 3 bases, in that order; junction bases with no gene match: 11. This record belongs to a study of T-cell memory formation after mild COVID-19. Sequencing input: PBMCs or a T cell subset sorted from them (not recorded which). This TCR derives from an adult woman who had mild COVID-19 (a few samples of this study predate the infection). Cell type and time point are not known. The rearrangement uses TRBV24-1 and TRBJ2-1; TRBD1 aligns across 7 bases. The CDR3 sequence is CATSPSGHRGYNEQFF. CDR3 in DNA: TGTGCCACCAGCCCGTCCGGGCACAGGGGCTACAATGAGCAGTTCTTC.